The source of this T cell receptor (beta chain) is a study of T cell responses to AZD1222 COVID-19 vaccine. Per the germline V gene, CDR1 is LGHNA and CDR2 is YSLEER. The CDR3 runs to 17 residues. V was cut by 0 bases and J by 0 bases, with 14 bases left in between. Profiling relied on immunoSEQ multiplex PCR, and the TCRdb table lists in-frame clones only, not all of them. Of 100,000 or so clones listed, about 90% are singletons. General study results and limits: Most donors were white British and more were female, and clonal diversity was possibly underestimated. The number of AZD1222 recipients seropositive at baseline was only 6 or 7. Reportedly, close to half of spike-specific TCRs are directed against unmutated variant regions. Dominant at 160-218 and 743-854, vaccine-associated CD4 TCRs also spanned spike.

Points on this clone: The antigen remains undetermined.

The TCR was taken from an adult in good health. Sequences were derived from peripheral blood, sampled on day 0 of MenACWY control vaccination. The J gene is TRBJ1-2, the V gene TRBV4-3; perhaps TRBD1 as D (6 bases). The CDR3 sequence is CASSQDKGEGANYGYTF. The CDR3 nucleotides read TGCGCCAGCAGCCAAGATAAGGGGGAGGGAGCTAACTATGGCTACACCTTC.